The source of this T cell receptor (beta chain) is a study of T cell repertoires in cytomegalovirus infection. On the study more broadly: In the study, CMV epitopes included recently identified HLA-C-restricted and well-studied HLA-B-restricted ones. The public TCR beta signatures pointed to both CMV infection and matching HLA type.

Study-wide results and limits: Summed frequency of shared TCR beta families picked out CMV carriers who also had the relevant HLA. Within the response measured ex vivo, HLA-C-restricted CMV-specific TCR beta clonotypes were dominant.

Concerning this clonotype itself: No antigen is known for it.

TCRdb re-derived calls from the reads in MiXCR, one entry per CDR3 protein. Among around 800,000 distinct CDR3 sequences listed, about 33% were seen once. The sequenced sample was cultured CD8+ T cells from PBMCs, obtained from culture after CMV antigen stimulation. The sequence derives from a human donor in good health (CMV status not recorded). Some clones in this sample may be carry-over from other donors' samples.

The CDR3 reads CATRRTNYGYTF. The CDR3 DNA follows: TGTGCCACCAGACGGACTAACTATGGCTACACCTTC. V and J are TRBV6-5 and TRBJ1-2; unclear D gene. Germline CDR1 is MNHEY and CDR2 is SVGAGI. CDR3 size: 12 residues. V was pared by 10 bases and J by 0 bases, with 9 bases between.